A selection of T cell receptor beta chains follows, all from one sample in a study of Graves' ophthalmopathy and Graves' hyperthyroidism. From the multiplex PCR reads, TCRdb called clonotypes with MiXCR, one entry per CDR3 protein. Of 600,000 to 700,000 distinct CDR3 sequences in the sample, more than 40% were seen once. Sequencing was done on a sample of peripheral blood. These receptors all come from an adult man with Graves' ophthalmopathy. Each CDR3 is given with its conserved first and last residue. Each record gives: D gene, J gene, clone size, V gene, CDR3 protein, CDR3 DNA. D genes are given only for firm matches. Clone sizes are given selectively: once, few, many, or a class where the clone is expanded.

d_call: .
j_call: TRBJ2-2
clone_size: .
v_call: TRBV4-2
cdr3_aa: CASRVRGTGELFF
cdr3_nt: TGTGCCAGCAGAGTCCGGGGGACCGGGGAGCTGTTTTTT

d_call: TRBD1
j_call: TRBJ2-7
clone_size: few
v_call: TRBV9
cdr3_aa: CASSVDGQGLYEQYF
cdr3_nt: TGTGCCAGCAGCGTAGATGGACAGGGGCTTTACGAGCAGTACTTC

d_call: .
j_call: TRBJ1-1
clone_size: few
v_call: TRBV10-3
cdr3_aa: CASAPGPLNTEAFF
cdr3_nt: TGTGCCAGCGCCCCGGGACCCCTGAACACTGAAGCTTTCTTT

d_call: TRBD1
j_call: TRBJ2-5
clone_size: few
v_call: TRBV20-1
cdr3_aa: CSASSPGGSEETQYF
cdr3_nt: TGCAGTGCTAGCTCCCCAGGGGGCAGTGAAGAGACCCAGTACTTC

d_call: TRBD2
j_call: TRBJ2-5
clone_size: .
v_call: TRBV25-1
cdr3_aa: CASSEFPGGEGPETQYF
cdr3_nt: TGTGCCAGCAGTGAATTTCCTGGAGGGGAGGGCCCAGAGACCCAGTACTTC

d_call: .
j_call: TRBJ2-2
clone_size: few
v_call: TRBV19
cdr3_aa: CASRFWDPSTGELFF
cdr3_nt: TGTGCCAGTAGGTTTTGGGACCCGAGTACCGGGGAGCTGTTTTTT

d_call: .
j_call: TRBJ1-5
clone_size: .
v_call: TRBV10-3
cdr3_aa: CAWSEARAPWSGPQHF
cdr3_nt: TGTGCCTGGAGTGAGGCGAGGGCCCCATGGAGCGGGCCCCAGCATTTT

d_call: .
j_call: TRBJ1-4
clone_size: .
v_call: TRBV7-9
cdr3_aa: CASSAGESSTNEKLFF
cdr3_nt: TGTGCCAGCAGCGCCGGGGAGTCTTCAACTAATGAAAAACTGTTTTTT

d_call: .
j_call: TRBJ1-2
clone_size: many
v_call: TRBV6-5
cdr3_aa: CASGGRLNYGYTF
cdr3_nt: TGTGCCAGCGGTGGACGGCTGAACTATGGCTACACCTTC

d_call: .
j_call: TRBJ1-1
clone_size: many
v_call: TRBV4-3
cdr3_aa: CASSQAERGTEAFF
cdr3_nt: TGCGCCAGCAGCCAAGCTGAGAGGGGCACTGAAGCTTTCTTT

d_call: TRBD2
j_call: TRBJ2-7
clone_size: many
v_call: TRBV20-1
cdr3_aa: CSASPSGVAPEQYF
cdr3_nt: TGCAGTGCTAGCCCTAGCGGGGTTGCCCCCGAGCAGTACTTC

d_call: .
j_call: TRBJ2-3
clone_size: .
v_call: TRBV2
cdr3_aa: CASSLWGSGTSTDTQYF
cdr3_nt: TGTGCCAGCAGTCTATGGGGGAGCGGAACTAGCACAGATACGCAGTATTTT

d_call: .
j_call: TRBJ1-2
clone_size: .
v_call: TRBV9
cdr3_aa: CARSVDPEGYTF
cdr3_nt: TGTGCCAGAAGCGTAGACCCTGAGGGCTACACCTTC

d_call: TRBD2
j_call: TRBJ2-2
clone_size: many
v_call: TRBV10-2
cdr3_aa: CASSSASGGAVNTGELFF
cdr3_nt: TGCGCCAGCAGTTCGGCTAGCGGGGGGGCTGTCAACACCGGGGAGCTGTTTTTT

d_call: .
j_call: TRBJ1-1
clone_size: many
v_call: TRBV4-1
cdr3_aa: CASSQVSGDEAFF
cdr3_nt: TGCGCCAGCAGCCAAGTCTCCGGGGATGAAGCTTTCTTT

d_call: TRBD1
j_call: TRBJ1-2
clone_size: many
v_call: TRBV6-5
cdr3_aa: CASSIGTGGSYTF
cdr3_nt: TGTGCCAGCAGTATTGGGACAGGCGGTAGCTACACCTTC

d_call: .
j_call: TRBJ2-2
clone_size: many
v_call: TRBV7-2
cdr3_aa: CASSLEVSAGELFF
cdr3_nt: TGTGCCAGCAGCTTAGAGGTTTCGGCCGGGGAGCTGTTTTTT

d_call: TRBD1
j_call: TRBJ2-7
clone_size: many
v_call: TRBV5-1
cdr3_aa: CASSPIGTEDYEQYF
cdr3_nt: TGCGCCAGCAGCCCGATCGGGACAGAGGACTACGAGCAGTACTTC

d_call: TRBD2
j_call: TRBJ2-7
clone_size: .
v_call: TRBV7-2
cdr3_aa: CASSPYGLAGGYTYEQYF
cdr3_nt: TGTGCCAGCAGCCCCTATGGACTAGCGGGGGGATATACCTACGAGCAGTACTTC

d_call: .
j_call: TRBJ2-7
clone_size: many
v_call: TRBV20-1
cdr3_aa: CSAGGLSYEQYF
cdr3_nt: TGCAGTGCTGGCGGGCTCTCGTACGAGCAGTACTTC

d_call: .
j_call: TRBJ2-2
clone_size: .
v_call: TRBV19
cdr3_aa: CAWQKTGNTGELFF
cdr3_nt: TGTGCCTGGCAGAAGACAGGGAACACCGGGGAGCTGTTTTTT

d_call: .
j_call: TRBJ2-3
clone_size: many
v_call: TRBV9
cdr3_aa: CASSHGRGTQYF
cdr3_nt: TGTGCCAGCTCCCACGGGCGCGGTACGCAGTATTTT

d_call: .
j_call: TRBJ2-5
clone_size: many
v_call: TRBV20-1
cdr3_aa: CSARAPQETQYF
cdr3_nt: TGCAGTGCGCGAGCCCCACAAGAGACCCAGTACTTC

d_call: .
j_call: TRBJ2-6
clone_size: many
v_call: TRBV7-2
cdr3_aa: CASSLVASTGANVLTF
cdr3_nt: TGTGCCAGCAGCTTAGTGGCCTCCACCGGGGCCAACGTCCTGACTTTC

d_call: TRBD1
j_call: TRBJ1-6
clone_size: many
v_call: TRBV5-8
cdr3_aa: CASSSGQGNSPLHF
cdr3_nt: TGTGCCAGCAGCTCGGGACAGGGAAATTCACCCCTCCACTTT

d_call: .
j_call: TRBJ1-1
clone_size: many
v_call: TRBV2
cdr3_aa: CASSSRSSLNTEAFF
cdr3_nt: TGTGCCAGCAGCTCGAGGAGTTCGTTGAACACTGAAGCTTTCTTT

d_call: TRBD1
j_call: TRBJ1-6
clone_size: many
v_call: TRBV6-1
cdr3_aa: CASSDPWDRTSPLHF
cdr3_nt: TGTGCCAGCAGTGACCCCTGGGACAGGACTTCACCCCTCCACTTT

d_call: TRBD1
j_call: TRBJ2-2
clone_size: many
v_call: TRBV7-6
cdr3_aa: CASRVGQGATGELFF
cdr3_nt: TGTGCCAGCAGAGTTGGACAGGGGGCAACCGGGGAGCTGTTTTTT

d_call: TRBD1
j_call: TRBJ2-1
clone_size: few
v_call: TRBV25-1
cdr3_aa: CASSDWGQLSYNEQFF
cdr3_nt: TGTGCCAGCAGTGACTGGGGACAGCTCTCCTACAATGAGCAGTTCTTC

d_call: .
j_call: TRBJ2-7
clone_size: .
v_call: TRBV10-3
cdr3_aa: CASAHKGGYEQYF
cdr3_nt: TGTGCCAGCGCTCACAAAGGGGGCTACGAGCAGTACTTC

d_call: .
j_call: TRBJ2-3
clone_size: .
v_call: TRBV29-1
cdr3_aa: CSVENRFTDTQYF
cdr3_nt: TGCAGCGTTGAGAACAGATTCACAGATACGCAGTATTTT

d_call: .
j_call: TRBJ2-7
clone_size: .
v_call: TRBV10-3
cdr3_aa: CASSYRRDGSPEQYF
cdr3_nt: TGTGCCAGCAGTTACCGTCGGGACGGCTCTCCCGAGCAGTACTTC

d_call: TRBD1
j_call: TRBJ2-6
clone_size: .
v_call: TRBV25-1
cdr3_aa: CASSQGQAGSGANVLTF
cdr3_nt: TGTGCCAGCTCCCAGGGACAGGCTGGGTCTGGGGCCAACGTCCTGACTTTC

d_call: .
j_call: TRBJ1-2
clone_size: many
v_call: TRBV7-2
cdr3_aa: CASSPRQSGIYGYTF
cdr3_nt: TGTGCCAGCAGCCCCCGACAATCGGGGATTTATGGCTACACCTTC

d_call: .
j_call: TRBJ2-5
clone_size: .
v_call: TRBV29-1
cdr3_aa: CSVEENGETQYF
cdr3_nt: TGCAGCGTTGAAGAAAACGGGGAGACCCAGTACTTC

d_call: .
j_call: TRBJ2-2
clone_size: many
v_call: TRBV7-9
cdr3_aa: CASSLLVTANTGELFF
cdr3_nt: TGTGCCAGCAGCTTACTGGTCACCGCGAACACCGGGGAGCTGTTTTTT

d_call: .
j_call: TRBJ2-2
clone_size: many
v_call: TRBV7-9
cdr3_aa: CASSGHREGDGELFF
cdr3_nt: TGTGCCAGCAGCGGCCACAGGGAAGGTGACGGGGAGCTGTTTTTT

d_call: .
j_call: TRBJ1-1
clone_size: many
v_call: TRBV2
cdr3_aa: CASSVRENTEAFF
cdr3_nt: TGTGCCAGCAGTGTGCGGGAGAACACTGAAGCTTTCTTT

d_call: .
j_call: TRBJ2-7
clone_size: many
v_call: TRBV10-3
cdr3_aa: CAISESGGARTYEQYF
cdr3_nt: TGTGCCATCAGTGAGTCTGGGGGAGCTCGGACCTACGAGCAGTACTTC

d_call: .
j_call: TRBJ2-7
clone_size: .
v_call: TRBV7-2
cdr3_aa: CASSGGSGFPYEQYF
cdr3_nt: TGTGCCAGCAGCGGGGGTTCCGGGTTTCCCTACGAGCAGTACTTC

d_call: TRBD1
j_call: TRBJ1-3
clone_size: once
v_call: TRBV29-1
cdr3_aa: CSGGQGNTIYF
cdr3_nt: TGCAGCGGGGGACAGGGTAACACCATATATTTT

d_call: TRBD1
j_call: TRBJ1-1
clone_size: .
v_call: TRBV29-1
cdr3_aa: CSARPGTGNEAFF
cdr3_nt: TGCAGCGCGCGACCCGGGACAGGGAATGAAGCTTTCTTT

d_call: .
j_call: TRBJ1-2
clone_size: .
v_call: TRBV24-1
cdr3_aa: CATSASTGIVYGYTF
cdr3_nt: TGTGCCACCAGTGCTAGTACAGGGATCGTGTATGGCTACACCTTC

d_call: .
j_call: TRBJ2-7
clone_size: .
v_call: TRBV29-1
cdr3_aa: CSIRDYEQYF
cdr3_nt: TGCAGCATACGGGACTACGAGCAGTACTTC

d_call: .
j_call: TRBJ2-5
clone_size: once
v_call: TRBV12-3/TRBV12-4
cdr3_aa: CASRRAGMETQYF
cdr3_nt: TGTGCCAGCAGGCGGGCAGGGATGGAGACCCAGTACTTC

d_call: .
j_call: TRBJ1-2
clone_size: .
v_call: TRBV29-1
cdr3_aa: CDVDGQGPYGYTF
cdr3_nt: TGCGACGTTGATGGGCAGGGCCCCTATGGCTACACCTTC

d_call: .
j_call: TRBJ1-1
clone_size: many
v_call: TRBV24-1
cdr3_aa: CATSDSATGNTEAFF
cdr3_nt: TGTGCCACCAGTGATTCTGCGACAGGGAACACTGAAGCTTTCTTT

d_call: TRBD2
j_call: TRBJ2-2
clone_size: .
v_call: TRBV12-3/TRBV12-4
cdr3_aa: CASSGPKSAGAPNTGELFF
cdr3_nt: TGTGCCAGCAGTGGACCCAAGTCTGCGGGAGCTCCGAACACCGGGGAGCTGTTTTTT

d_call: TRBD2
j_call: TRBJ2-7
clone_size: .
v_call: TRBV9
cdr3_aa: CASSHGGSGISYEQYF
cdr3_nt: TGTGCCAGCAGCCACGGTGGTAGCGGGATCTCCTACGAGCAGTACTTC

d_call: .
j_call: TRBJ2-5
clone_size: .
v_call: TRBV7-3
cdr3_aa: CASSTQGSPTGETQYF
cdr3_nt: TGTGCCAGCAGCACCCAGGGGAGCCCCACGGGGGAGACCCAGTACTTC

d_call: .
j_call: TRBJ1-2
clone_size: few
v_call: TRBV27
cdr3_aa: CASSLFGDSNYGYTF
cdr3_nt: TGTGCCAGCAGTTTATTCGGGGACTCTAACTATGGCTACACCTTC

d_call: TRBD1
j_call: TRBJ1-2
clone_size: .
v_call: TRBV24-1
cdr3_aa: CATSDSPTGKGQADYGYTF
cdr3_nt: TGTGCCACCAGTGACTCCCCCACGGGAAAGGGACAGGCTGACTATGGCTACACCTTC

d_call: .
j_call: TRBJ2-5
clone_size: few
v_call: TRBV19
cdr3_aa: CASSLQGGVQETQYF
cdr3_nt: TGTGCCAGTAGCCTACAGGGGGGGGTACAAGAGACCCAGTACTTC

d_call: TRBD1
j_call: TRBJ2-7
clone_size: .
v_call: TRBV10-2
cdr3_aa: CASSHGGQGYEQYF
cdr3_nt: TGTGCCAGCTCACACGGTGGACAGGGCTACGAGCAGTACTTC

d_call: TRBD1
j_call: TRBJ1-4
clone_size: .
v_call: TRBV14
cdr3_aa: CASSQVQGANEELFF
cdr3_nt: TGTGCCAGCAGCCAAGTGCAGGGGGCGAATGAAGAACTATTTTTT